These 11 T cell receptor beta chains were sequenced from one sample in a study of siplizumab effects on memory and regulatory T cells. The protocol was immunoSEQ multiplex PCR, while the TCRdb copy is restricted to in-frame clones and leaves out a portion. The repertoire has roughly 62,000 clones, 79% of them found once; the top ten carry approximately 0.38%. Material: memory CD4+ T cells sorted from blood. These TCRs come from a human donor in good health.

In this sample, this clone turned up a few times. The chain has TRBV6-5 and TRBJ2-1; D gene ambiguous. Per germline, CDR1 MNHEY and CDR2 SVGAGI. The V end lost 6 bases, the J end lost 6 bases, and 12 bases lay between the germline ends. The CDR3 extends over 13 amino acids. The CDR3 is CASSQRSSNEQFF. CDR3 nucleotide sequence: TGTGCCAGCAGCCAGCGATCAAGCAATGAGCAGTTCTTC.

V gene TRBV29-1 combines with J gene TRBJ1-4, with TRBD1 matching 7 bases. Per germline, CDR1 SQVTM and CDR2 ANQGSEA. V lost 0 bases and J lost 8; bases outside the gene matches: 6. CDR3 length: 14 residues. The CDR3 here is CSVEDPQGREKLFF. CDR3 nucleotide sequence: TGCAGCGTTGAAGACCCACAGGGGCGGGAAAAACTGTTTTTT.

The chain employs TRBV4-2 and TRBJ2-3; 11 nucleotides line up with TRBD2. The CDR3 is made up of 16 amino acids. Losses at the gene ends were 0 bases for V and 1 base for J; bases not matched to a gene: 0. Germline-derived CDR1 and CDR2 are LGHNA and YNFKEQ. The CDR3 sequence is CASSQELAGGTDTQYF. The DNA of the CDR3 is TGTGCCAGCAGCCAAGAACTAGCGGGGGGCACAGATACGCAGTATTTT.

This sequence joins TRBV6-1 and TRBJ2-2; D is tentatively TRBD1 or TRBD2 (6 bases each). Per the germline V gene, CDR1 is MNHNS and CDR2 is SASEGT. Trimming shortened V by 6 bases and J by 4 bases, and 15 bases separated the two germline ends. CDR3 length equals 15 residues. For the CDR3, the DNA is TGTGCCAGCAGGCGGGACACAAAATTCACCGGGGAGCTGTTTTTT. Translated, it gives CASRRDTKFTGELFF.

The V and J genes are TRBV6-6 and TRBJ2-7, with D possibly called TRBD1 or TRBD2 (5 bases each). There are 14 residues in the CDR3. V gave up 6 bases and J gave up 1 base, with 13 bases separating them. Germline assignment: CDR1 MNHNY and CDR2 SVGAGI (reference sequence). The DNA of the CDR3 is TGTGCCAGCAGCCCCGGGGACGCGTCCTACGAGCAGTACTTC. It translates to CASSPGDASYEQYF.

This clone was observed a few times. The chain employs TRBV6-5 and TRBJ1-2; a possible D gene is TRBD1 (5 bases). The CDR3 consists of 14 residues. V lost 2 bases, J lost 6 bases, and 13 bases lay in between. Germline V gives CDR1 MNHEY, CDR2 SVGAGI. CDR3 protein: CASSYGAPGHGYTF. CDR3 nucleotide sequence: TGTGCCAGCAGTTACGGGGCCCCCGGCCATGGCTACACCTTC.

The chain links TRBV7-2 to TRBJ2-3, with 8 bases lining up with TRBD2. The CDR3 is 15 residues long. Germline trimming cut 2 bases from V and 2 bases from J; bases unmatched to any gene: 3. Looked up from germline, CDR1 is SGHTA and CDR2 is FQGNSA. The DNA for the CDR3 is TGTGCCAGCAGCTTACTTAGCGGGGTCACAGATACGCAGTATTTT. It specifies CASSLLSGVTDTQYF. The full variable domain, in which reference TRBV7-2 and TRBJ2-3 provide the parts outside the CDR3, is GAGVSQSPSNKVTEKGKDVELRCDPISGHTALYWYRQSLGQGLEFLIYFQGNSAPDKSGLPSDRFSAERTGGSVSTLTIQRTQQEDSAVYLCASSLLSGVTDTQYFGPGTRLTVL.

A few counts support this clone. The chain employs TRBV4-1 and TRBJ1-2; 8 bases agree with TRBD1. The junction had 10 bases not matched to a gene; V was cut back by 4 bases and J by 6 bases. Germline lookup yields CDR1 MGHRA and CDR2 YSYEKL. This CDR3 is 15 amino acids long. The CDR3 reads CASSRRQGMEDGYTF. The DNA for the CDR3 is TGCGCCAGCAGCCGACGACAGGGGATGGAGGATGGCTACACCTTC.

The gene calls are TRBV7-2 and TRBJ2-1, with 7 bases aligning to TRBD1. There are 15 residues in the CDR3. Germline trimming cut 6 bases from V and 4 bases from J; bases unmatched to any gene: 9. Germline CDR1 and CDR2: SGHTA and FQGNSA. CDR3 region: CASSGSRGSYNEQFF. The CDR3 nucleotides are TGTGCCAGCAGTGGTAGCAGGGGGAGTTACAATGAGCAGTTCTTC.

As for this clone: Within the sample, other DNA sequences also encode this same CDR3. The V call is TRBV7-9, the J call TRBJ1-2; 9 bases agree with TRBD1. CDR3 size: 15 residues. The trim removed 3 bases at V and 0 bases at J, leaving 2 bases unmatched. The V gene's germline CDR1 is SEHNR and CDR2 FQNEAQ (reference sequence). This CDR3 reads CASSLGQGPNYGYTF. The CDR3 DNA is TGTGCCAGCAGCTTGGGACAGGGCCCTAACTATGGCTACACCTTC.

V is TRBV5-3 and J is TRBJ1-1, with a weak D call TRBD1 (5 bases). TRBV5-3 is designated an ORF whose function remains uncertain. The CDR3 is 16 residues long. Trimming removed 2 bases at V and 1 base at J, with 15 bases between. Here the CDR3 DNA reads TGTGCCAGAAGCTTATCACCCGGAGGGGAGAACACTGAAGCTTTCTTT. It is translated as CARSLSPGGENTEAFF.